This T cell receptor (beta chain) was obtained from a study of neurological immune-mediated disorders. This clonotype was seen ten or more times. V dropped 3 bases and J dropped 6 bases, with 13 bases sitting between them. The CDR3 sequence is 14 residues long. CDR1 and CDR2 (germline): MNHEY, SVGAGI. Noted time point: longitudinal time-point 3. Synthesis of cDNA was accomplished via 5'RACE employing 10-nucleotide random UMIs. From the 5' RACE reads, TCRdb called clonotypes with MiXCR, one entry per CDR3 protein. The sample lists approximately 100,000 distinct CDR3 sequences, about 10% occurring once. Sequenced sample: PBMCs. The TCR was taken from a female donor with HTLV-1-associated myelopathy (HAM/TSP). The chain joins TRBV6-5 to TRBJ2-3, with D possibly matching TRBD2 (5 bases). The CDR3: CASSYFTGSDTQYF. Written as DNA, the CDR3 is TGTGCCAGCAGTTATTTCACGGGATCCGATACGCAGTATTTT.